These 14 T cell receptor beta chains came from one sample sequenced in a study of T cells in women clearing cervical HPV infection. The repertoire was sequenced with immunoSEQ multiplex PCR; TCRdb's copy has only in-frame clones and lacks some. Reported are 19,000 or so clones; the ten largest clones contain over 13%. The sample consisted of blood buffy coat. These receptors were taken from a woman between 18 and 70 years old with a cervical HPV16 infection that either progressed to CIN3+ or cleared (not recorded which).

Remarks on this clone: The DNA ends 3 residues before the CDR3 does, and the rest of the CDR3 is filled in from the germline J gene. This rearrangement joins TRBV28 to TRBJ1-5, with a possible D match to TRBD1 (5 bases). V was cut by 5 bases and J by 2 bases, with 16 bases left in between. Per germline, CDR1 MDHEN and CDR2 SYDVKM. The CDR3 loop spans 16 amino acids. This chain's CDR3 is CASSLQGNDRNQPQHF. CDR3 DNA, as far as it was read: TGTGCCAGCAGTCTTCAGGGAAACGATCGCAATCAGCCC. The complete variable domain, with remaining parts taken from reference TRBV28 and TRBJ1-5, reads DVKVTQSSRYLVKRTGEKVFLECVQDMDHENMFWYRQDPGLGLRLIYFSYDVKMKEKGDIPEGYSVSREKKERFSLILESASTNQTSMYLCASSLQGNDRNQPQHFGDGTRLSIL.

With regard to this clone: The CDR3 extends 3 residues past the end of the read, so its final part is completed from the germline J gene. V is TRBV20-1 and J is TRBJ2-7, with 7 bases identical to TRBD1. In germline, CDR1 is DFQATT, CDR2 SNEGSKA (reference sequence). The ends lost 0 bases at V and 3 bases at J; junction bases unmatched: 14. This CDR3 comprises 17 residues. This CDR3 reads CSARDFSRQGFLYEQYF. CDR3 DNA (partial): TGCAGTGCTAGAGATTTCTCCAGACAGGGTTTCCTCTACGAG.

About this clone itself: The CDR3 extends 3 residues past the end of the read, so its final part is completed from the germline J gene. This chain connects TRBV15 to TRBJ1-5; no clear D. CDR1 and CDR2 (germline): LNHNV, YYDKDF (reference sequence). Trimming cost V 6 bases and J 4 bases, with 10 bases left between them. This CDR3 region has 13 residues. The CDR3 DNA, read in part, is TGTGCCACCAGTTTACAAGTAAATCAGCCC. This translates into CATSLQVNQP. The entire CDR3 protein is CATSLQVNQPQHF.

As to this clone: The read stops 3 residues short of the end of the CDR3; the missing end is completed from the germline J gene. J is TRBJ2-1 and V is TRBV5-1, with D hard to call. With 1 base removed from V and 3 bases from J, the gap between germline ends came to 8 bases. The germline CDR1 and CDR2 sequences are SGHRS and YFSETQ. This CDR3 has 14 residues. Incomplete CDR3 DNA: TGCGCCAGCAGCTTGTCAAAAGGCTACAATGAG. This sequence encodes CASSLSKGYNE. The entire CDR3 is CASSLSKGYNEQFF.

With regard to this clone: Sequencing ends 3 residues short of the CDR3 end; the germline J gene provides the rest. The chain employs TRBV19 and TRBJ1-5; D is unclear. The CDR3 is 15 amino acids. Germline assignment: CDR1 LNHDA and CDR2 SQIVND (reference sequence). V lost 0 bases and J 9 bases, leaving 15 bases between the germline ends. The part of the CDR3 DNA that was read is TGTGCCAGTAGTATAGACGGAGGAACTAGGTTGCCC. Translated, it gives CASSIDGGTRLP. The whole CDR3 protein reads CASSIDGGTRLPQHF.

CDR3 sequence: CASKGLAFTGELFF. CDR3 bases read: TGTGCCAGCAAGGGACTAGCGTTTACCGGGGAG. The chain is built from TRBV2 and TRBJ2-2; TRBD2 matches at 10 bases. The read stops 3 residues short of the end of the CDR3; the missing end is completed from the germline J gene. The germline gives CDR1 SNHLY, CDR2 FYNNEI. The CDR3 runs 14 residues. After removal of 7 bases from V and 5 bases from J, the junction contained 4 bases not matched to a gene.

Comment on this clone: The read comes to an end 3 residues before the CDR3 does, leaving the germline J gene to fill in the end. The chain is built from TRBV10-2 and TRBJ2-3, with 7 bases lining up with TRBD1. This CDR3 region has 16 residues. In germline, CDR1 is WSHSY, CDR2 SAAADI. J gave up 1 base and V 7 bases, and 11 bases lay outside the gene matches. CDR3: CASTLPGTAGTDTQYF. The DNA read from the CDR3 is TGCGCCAGCACCCTTCCAGGGACAGCCGGCACAGATACG.

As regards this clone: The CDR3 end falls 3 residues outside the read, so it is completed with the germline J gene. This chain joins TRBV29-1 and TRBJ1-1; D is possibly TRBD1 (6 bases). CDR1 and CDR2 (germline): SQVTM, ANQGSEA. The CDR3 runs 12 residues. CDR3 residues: CSVQPGGAEAFF. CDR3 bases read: TGCAGCGTCCAACCGGGGGGCGCGGAG. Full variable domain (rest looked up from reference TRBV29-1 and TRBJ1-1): SAVISQKPSRDICQRGTSLTIQCQVDSQVTMMFWYRQQPGQSLTLIATANQGSEATYESGFVIDKFPISRPNLTFSTLTVSNMSPEDSSIYLCSVQPGGAEAFFGQGTRLTVV.

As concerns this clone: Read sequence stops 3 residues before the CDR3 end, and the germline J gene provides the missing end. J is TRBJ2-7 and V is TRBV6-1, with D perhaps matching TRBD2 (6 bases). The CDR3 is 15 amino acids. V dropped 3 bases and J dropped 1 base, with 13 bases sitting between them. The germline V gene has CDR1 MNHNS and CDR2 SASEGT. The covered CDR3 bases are TGTGCCAGCAGTGACTTCGGGACTGGGTCCTACGAG. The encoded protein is CASSDFGTGSYE. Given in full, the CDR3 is CASSDFGTGSYEQYF.

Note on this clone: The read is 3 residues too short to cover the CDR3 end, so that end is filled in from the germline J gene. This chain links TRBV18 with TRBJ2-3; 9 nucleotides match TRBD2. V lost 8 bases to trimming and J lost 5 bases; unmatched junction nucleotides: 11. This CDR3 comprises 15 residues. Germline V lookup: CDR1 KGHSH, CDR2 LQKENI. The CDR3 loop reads CASTRAGGLQDTQYF. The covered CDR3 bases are TGTGCCAGCACCCGGGCGGGGGGGCTTCAAGATACG.

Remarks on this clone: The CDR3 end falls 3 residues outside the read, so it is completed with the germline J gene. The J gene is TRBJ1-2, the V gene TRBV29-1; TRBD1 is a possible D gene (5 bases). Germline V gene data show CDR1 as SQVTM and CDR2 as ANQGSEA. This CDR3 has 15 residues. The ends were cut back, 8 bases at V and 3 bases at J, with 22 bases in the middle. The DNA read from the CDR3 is TGCAGCTCAAGCCGAGCGGGGCCCGAAGACTATGGC. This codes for CSSSRAGPEDYG. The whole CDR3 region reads CSSSRAGPEDYGYTF.

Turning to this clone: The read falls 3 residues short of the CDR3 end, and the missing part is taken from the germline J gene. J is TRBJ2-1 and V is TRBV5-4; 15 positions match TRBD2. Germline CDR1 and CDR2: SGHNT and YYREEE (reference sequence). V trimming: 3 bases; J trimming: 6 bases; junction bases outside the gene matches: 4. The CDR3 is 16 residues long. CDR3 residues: CASSSWTSGRANEQFF. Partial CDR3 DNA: TGTGCCAGCAGCTCCTGGACTAGCGGGAGGGCCAATGAG.

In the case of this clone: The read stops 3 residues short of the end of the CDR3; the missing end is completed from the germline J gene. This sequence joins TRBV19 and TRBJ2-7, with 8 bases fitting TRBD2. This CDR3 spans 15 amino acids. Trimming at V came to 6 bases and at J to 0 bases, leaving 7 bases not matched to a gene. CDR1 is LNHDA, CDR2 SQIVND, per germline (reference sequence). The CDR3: CASSMLSGASYEQYF. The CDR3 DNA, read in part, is TGTGCCAGTAGCATGCTTAGCGGGGCCTCCTACGAG.

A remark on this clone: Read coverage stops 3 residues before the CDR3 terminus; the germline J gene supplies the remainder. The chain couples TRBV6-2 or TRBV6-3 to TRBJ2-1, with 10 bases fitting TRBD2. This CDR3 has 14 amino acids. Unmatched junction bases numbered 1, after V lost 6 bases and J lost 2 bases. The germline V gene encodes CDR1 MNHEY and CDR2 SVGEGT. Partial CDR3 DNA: TGTGCCAGCAGACTAGCGGGGACCTACAATGAG. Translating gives CASRLAGTYNE. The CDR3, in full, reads CASRLAGTYNEQFF.